This TCR beta chain was recorded in a study of identifying expanded T cells in peripheral blood (dated by TCRdb to between 2019 and 2020). Broadly, across the study: Technical replicates were generated by sequencing separate aliquots of the same genomic DNA pool, and four replicates were compared pairwise.

About this clone itself: What this receptor recognizes is not known. Base qualities are not recorded, but no much larger clone differs from it by a single base.

The study at large found these results: Across all healthy-donor time intervals, the beta-binomial model significantly cut both the number of clones called differentially abundant and the false-positive rate. Variance in clone template counts between approximately 2-week samples significantly increased with total template count across all healthy donors. The authors expected that over much longer intervals, such as months to years, biological variance in healthy repertoires might increase even further. Between technical replicates the binomial model flagged approximately 1.2 differentially abundant clones, whereas over approximately two weeks the binomial model flagged about 15 and over four weeks about 19.

TCRbeta CDR3 regions were profiled with the immunoSEQ Assay using bias-controlled multiplex PCR amplification of genomic DNA. In the source study's methods: To quantify the absolute abundance of each unique TCRbeta CDR3 region, the sequences were collapsed and filtered. Differential abundance was assessed using a binomial (Fisher-equivalent) model and a beta-binomial model in which time-dependent variance fitted from healthy donors was added. Clones with fewer than 5 combined templates were excluded, and clones with Benjamini-Hochberg FDR below 0.01 were called differentially abundant. Beta-binomial variance was modeled as a function of total template count across the two samples using the form v = (b*log(k)+a)^2. The source is immuneACCESS, and TCRdb retained only in-frame sequences with V and J called. Part of the clones is not carried over; for the studies checked, unresolved V genes explain less than half of this, and the remainder is unexplained. V, J and clone size reflect that table, while D and trimming were determined from the DNA. This sample lists 91,000 or so clones; 88% were detected once. The ten biggest clones cover approximately 4% of the sample.

During the collection period, no infections or other immune events were recorded for the healthy donors. Healthy-donor blood repertoires served as a training cohort to calibrate time-dependent variance in a beta-binomial model of T-cell clone differential abundance. The training cohort comprised some 10 healthy donors, 3 female and 7 male. An age range of roughly 29 to 65 years, with an average of about 45 years, was recorded for the donors. Whole blood from each healthy donor was obtained from a commercial supplier and was collected at three time points roughly 13 days apart. Genomic DNA was extracted from unsorted whole blood for immunosequencing. The clonotype comes from a person aged 18-70 years in good health. The sequencing input was blood.

The nucleotide sequence is TGTGCCAGCAGCACAGGAAACACCATATATTTT. This yields the protein CASSTGNTIYF. The rearrangement combines TRBV25-1 with TRBJ1-3; no D gene call is confident. From its cysteine to its phenylalanine, the CDR3 spans 11 amino acids. The entry retains the CDR3 DNA only, 33 bases that are in frame from base 1. CDR1 and CDR2, looked up from the germline V gene, are MGHDK and SYGVNS. V and J lose 6 bases and 4 bases, and a span of 4 bases separates them. The reference TRBV25-1 and TRBJ1-3 proteins fill in what lies around the CDR3, so the full variable domain reads EADIYQTPRYLVIGTGKKITLECSQTMGHDKMYWYQQDPGMELHLIHYSYGVNSTEKGDLSSESTVSRIRTEHFPLTLESARPSHTSQYLCASSTGNTIYFGEGSWLTVV.